This T cell receptor (beta chain) derives from a study of response to subunit inactivated influenza vaccine. Study-wide findings and caveats: The authors suggested that every seasonal influenza vaccination recruits few new T cells.

As concerns this clonotype: Its antigen is still unknown.

TCRdb re-analysed the RT-PCR reads in MiXCR, keeping a single row per CDR3 protein. Seen here are about half a million distinct CDR3 sequences, 25% observed once, and the top ten hold 1.9%. Unmatched junction bases numbered 13, after V lost 5 bases and J lost 6 bases. The CDR3 consists of 15 residues. CDR1 and CDR2 from the germline V gene are SQVTM and ANQGSEA. The chain links TRBV29-1 to TRBJ2-3; 8 positions agree with TRBD2. The sequence was collected from a man between 50 and 59 years old who received an inactivated influenza vaccine. Here the sequenced sample was CD4+ T cells sorted from PBMCs, taken 4 to 6 days after vaccination. CDR3 coding DNA: TGCAGCGTTATTACTTTTGCGGGAGGAGGCGATACGCAGTATTTT. Protein: CSVITFAGGGDTQYF.